This TCR beta chain was captured by sequencing in a study of regulatory T cells in long-lasting Graves disease. General study findings and limits: Accuracy was possibly reduced by small sample size. The number of shared public clonotypes was higher in persistent patients (2,741) than new patients (under 1,000).

Both iRepertoire HTBI primers and Arm-PCR of CDR3 regions were used to build the TCR beta libraries. MiXCR, run by TCRdb on the multiplex PCR reads, gives a single entry per CDR3 protein. Of under 350,000 distinct CDR3 sequences listed, around 21% were seen once; the top ten hold roughly 50%. Time point in this sample: persistent/refractory GD, antithyroid drugs over 5 years with positive TRAb. PBMC-derived RNA was used for the TCR library. Notes on this clonotype: Its antigen is unidentified.

The CDR3 is 16 residues long. Germline loops: CDR1 MNHEY, CDR2 SVGEGT. Trimming cost V 1 base and J 3 bases; bases outside gene matches: 9. This receptor was taken from a female donor with Graves disease. This chain links TRBV6-2 or TRBV6-3 with TRBJ2-7, with 7 bases that match TRBD1. Material: peripheral blood mononuclear cells (PBMCs), obtained when the disease was refractory, from a patient treated with antithyroid drugs. Here the CDR3 reads CASSYLRTGSGYEQYF. CDR3 bases: TGTGCCAGCAGTTACTTAAGGACAGGAAGCGGCTACGAGCAGTACTTC.